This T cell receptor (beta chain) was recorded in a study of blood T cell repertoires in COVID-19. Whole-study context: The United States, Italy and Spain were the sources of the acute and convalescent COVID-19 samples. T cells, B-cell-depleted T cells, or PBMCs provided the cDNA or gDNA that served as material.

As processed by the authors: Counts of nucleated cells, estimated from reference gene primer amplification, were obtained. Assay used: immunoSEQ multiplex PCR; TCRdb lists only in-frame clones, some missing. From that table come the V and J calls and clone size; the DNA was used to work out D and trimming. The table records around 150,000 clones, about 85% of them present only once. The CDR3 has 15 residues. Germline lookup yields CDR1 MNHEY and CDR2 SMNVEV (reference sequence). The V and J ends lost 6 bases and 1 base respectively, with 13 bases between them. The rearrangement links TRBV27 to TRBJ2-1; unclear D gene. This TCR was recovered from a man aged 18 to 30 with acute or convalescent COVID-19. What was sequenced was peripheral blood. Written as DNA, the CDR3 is TGTGCCAGCAGCGTGGCTCAGGCATCCTACAATGAGCAGTTCTTC. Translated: CASSVAQASYNEQFF.